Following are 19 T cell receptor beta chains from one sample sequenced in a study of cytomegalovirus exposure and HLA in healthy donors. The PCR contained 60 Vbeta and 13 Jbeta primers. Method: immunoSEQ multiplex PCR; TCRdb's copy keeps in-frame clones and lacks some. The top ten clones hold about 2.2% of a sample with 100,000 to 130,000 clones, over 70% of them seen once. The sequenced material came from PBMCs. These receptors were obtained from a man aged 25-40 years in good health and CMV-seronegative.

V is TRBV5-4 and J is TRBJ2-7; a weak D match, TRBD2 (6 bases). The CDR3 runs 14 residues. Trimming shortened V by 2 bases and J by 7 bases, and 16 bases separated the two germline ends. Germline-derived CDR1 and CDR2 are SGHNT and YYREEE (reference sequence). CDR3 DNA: TGTGCCAGCAGCTTCGGGAGAGCTCCCTCTGAGCAGTACTTC. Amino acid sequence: CASSFGRAPSEQYF.

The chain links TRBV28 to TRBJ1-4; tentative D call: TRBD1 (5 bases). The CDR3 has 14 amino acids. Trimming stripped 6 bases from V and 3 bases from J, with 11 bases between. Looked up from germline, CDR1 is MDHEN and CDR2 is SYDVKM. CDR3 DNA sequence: TGTGCCAGCAGGCGGACATTTGCTAATGAAAAACTGTTTTTT. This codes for CASRRTFANEKLFF.

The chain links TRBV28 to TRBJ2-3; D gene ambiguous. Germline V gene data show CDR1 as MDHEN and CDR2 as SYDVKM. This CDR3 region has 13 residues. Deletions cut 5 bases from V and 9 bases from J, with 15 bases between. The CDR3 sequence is CASSRLAVRTQYF. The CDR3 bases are TGTGCCAGCAGTCGTCTGGCGGTGAGGACGCAGTATTTT.

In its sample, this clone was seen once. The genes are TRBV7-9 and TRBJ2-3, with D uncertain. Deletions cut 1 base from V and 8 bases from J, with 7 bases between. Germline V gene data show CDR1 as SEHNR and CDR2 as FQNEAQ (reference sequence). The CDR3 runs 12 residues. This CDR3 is CASSLEKATQYF. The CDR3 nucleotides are TGTGCCAGCAGCTTAGAGAAAGCTACGCAGTATTTT.

CDR3 DNA: TGTGCAAGTCGCTTAGTTCCTTACGGGGGGCTGAGGTTGTACTTC. Protein product: CASRLVPYGGLRLYF. The rearrangement uses TRBV12-2 and TRBJ2-7; the table's D gene call, TRBD2, was not cross checked with the DNA. TRBV12-2 is annotated as a pseudogene. CDR3 length equals 15 residues.

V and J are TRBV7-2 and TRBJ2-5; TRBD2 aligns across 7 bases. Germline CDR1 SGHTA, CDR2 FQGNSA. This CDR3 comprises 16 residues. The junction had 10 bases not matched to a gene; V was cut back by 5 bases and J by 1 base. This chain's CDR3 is CASSPGVAGLQETQYF. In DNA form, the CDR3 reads TGTGCCAGCAGCCCCGGGGTAGCGGGCCTCCAAGAGACCCAGTACTTC.

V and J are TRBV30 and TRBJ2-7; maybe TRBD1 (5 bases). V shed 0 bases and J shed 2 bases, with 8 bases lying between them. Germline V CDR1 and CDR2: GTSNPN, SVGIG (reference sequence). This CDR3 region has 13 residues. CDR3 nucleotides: TGTGCCTGGAGTGTAGTGGGGCCCTACGAGCAGTACTTC. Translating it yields CAWSVVGPYEQYF.

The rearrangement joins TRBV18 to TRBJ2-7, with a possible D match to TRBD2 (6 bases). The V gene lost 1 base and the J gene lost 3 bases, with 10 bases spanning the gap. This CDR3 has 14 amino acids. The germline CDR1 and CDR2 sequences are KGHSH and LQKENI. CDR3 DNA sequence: TGTGCCAGCTCACCACACCCGACTAGCTACGAGCAGTACTTC. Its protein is CASSPHPTSYEQYF. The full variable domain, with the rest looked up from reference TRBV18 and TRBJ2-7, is NAGVMQNPRHLVRRRGQEARLRCSPMKGHSHVYWYRQLPEEGLKFMVYLQKENIIDESGMPKERFSAEFPKEGPSILRIQQVVRGDSAAYFCASSPHPTSYEQYFGPGTRLTVT.

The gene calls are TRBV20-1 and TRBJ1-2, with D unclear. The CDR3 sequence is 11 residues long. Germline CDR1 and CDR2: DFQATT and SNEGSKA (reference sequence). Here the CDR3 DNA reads TGCAGGGTGACATCCAACTATGGCTACACCTTC. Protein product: CRVTSNYGYTF.

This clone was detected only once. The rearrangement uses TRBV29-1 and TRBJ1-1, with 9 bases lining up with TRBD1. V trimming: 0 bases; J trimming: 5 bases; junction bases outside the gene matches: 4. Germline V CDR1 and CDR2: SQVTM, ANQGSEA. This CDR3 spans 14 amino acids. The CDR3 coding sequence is TGCAGCGTTGAAGACGCGACAGGGGGGACTGAAGCTTTCTTT. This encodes CSVEDATGGTEAFF.

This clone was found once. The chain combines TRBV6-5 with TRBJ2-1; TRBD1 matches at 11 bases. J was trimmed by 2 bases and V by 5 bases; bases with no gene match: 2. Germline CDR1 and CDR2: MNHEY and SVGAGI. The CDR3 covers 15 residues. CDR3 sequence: CASSTGQGAYNEQFF. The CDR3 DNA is TGTGCCAGCAGTACGGGACAGGGGGCCTACAATGAGCAGTTCTTC.

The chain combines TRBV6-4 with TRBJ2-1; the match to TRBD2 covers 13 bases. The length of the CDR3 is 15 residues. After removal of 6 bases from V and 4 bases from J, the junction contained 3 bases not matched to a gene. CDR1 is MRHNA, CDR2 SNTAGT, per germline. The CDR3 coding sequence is TGTGCCAGCAGGGGGGGACTAGCGGGATACAATGAGCAGTTCTTC. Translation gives CASRGGLAGYNEQFF.

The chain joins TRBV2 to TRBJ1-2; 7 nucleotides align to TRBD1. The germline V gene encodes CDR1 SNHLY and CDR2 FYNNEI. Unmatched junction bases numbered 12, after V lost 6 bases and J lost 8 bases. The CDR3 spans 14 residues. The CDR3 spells CASRHRGLGPGYTF. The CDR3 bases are TGTGCCAGCAGGCACAGGGGCCTTGGCCCGGGCTACACCTTC.

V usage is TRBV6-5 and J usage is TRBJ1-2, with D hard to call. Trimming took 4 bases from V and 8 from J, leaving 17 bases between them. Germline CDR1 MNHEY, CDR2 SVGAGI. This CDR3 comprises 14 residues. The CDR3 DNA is TGTGCCAGCAGTTCTACGATCGGTCCTTACGGCTACACCTTC. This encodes CASSSTIGPYGYTF.

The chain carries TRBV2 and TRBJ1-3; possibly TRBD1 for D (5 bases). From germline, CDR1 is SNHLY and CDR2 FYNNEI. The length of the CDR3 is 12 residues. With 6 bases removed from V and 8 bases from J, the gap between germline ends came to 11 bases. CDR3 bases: TGTGCCAGCAGGCGGGACTCATACACCATATATTTT. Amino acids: CASRRDSYTIYF.

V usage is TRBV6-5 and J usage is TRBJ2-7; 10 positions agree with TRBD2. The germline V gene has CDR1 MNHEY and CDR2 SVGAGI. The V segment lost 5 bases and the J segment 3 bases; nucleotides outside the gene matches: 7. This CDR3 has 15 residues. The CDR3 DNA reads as TGTGCCAGCAGTCCTCCGGGACTAGCGATCTACGAGCAGTACTTC. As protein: CASSPPGLAIYEQYF.

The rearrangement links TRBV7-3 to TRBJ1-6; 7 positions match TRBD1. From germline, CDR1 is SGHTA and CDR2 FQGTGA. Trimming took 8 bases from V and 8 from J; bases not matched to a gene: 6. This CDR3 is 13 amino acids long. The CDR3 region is CASGRQGDSPLHF. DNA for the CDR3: TGTGCCAGCGGCCGACAGGGAGATTCACCCCTCCACTTT.

As DNA, the CDR3 is TGTGCCTGGAACACCTTGTTCTCTGGAAACACCATATATTTT. Translation: CAWNTLFSGNTIYF. The rearrangement joins TRBV30 to TRBJ1-3; unclear D gene. Looked up from germline, CDR1 is GTSNPN and CDR2 is SVGIG (reference sequence). The germline V and J ends were trimmed by 4 bases and 0 bases, with 10 bases remaining between them. CDR3 length: 14 residues.

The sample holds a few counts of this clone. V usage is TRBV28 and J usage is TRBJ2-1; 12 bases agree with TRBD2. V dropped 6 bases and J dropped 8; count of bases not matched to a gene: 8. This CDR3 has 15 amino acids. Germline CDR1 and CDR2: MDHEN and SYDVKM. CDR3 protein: CASSQRASGRDEQFF. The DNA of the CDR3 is TGTGCCAGCAGCCAAAGGGCTAGCGGGAGGGATGAGCAGTTCTTC.